The 29 T cell receptor beta chains given below trace back to one sample, sequenced in a study of beta chain features in type 1 diabetes. The study reverse transcribed the entire isolated RNA, so it sequenced expressed TCRB transcripts. The data were produced by immunoSEQ multiplex PCR, yet TCRdb's version contains in-frame clones alone and is incomplete. The sample holds about 900,000 clones, roughly 15% seen once. Sequences were obtained from naive CD4+ T cells from blood. These receptors were obtained from a woman aged 18-29 years in good health.

The rearrangement links TRBV7-2 to TRBJ2-2; 7 positions agree with TRBD1. The CDR3 extends over 17 amino acids. The germline V gene encodes CDR1 SGHTA and CDR2 FQGNSA. J was trimmed by 0 bases and V by 3 bases; bases with no gene match: 7. The CDR3 protein is CASSFSQGTANTGELFF. In nucleotides, the CDR3 is TGTGCCAGCAGCTTCTCACAGGGGACCGCGAACACCGGGGAGCTGTTTTTT.

This clone showed up just a few times. The rearrangement joins TRBV5-4 to TRBJ1-1; 8 nucleotides align to TRBD1. Per germline, CDR1 SGHNT and CDR2 YYREEE (reference sequence). CDR3 length: 15 amino acids. With V trimmed by 6 bases and J by 0 bases, 7 bases remained unmatched. CDR3 in amino acids: CASTDRALMNTEAFF. Written as DNA, the CDR3 is TGTGCCAGCACGGACAGGGCCCTCATGAACACTGAAGCTTTCTTT. The whole variable domain, remainder taken from reference TRBV5-4 and TRBJ1-1, is ETGVTQSPTHLIKTRGQQVTLRCSSQSGHNTVSWYQQALGQGPQFIFQYYREEENGRGNFPPRFSGLQFPNYSSELNVNALELDDSALYLCASTDRALMNTEAFFGQGTRLTVV.

The chain links TRBV7-2 to TRBJ2-2, with 7 positions matching TRBD2. Germline assignment: CDR1 SGHTA and CDR2 FQGNSA. The CDR3 length is 16 residues. V shed 2 bases, J shed 1 base, and the junction held 4 bases outside the gene matches. CDR3 amino acids: CASSLMGGGNTGELFF. The CDR3 bases are TGTGCCAGCAGCTTAATGGGCGGGGGGAACACCGGGGAGCTGTTTTTT.

The V gene is TRBV18, the J gene TRBJ1-2; D not resolved. In germline, CDR1 is KGHSH, CDR2 LQKENI. The CDR3 is made up of 14 amino acids. The germline V and J ends were trimmed by 2 bases and 5 bases, with 12 bases remaining between them. CDR3 DNA: TGTGCCAGCTCACCAACAGAGATCTCATATGGCTACACCTTC. This sequence encodes CASSPTEISYGYTF.

This chain links TRBV27 with TRBJ2-2; D gene ambiguous. CDR3 size: 14 residues. Trimming stripped 2 bases from V and 4 bases from J, with 8 bases between. Germline V gene sequence: CDR1 MNHEY, CDR2 SMNVEV (reference sequence). The CDR3 DNA sequence: TGTGCCAGCAGTTTAAAAGTTTTCACCGGGGAGCTGTTTTTT. Its protein product is CASSLKVFTGELFF.

The chain carries TRBV5-4 and TRBJ2-5; D remains unclear. Between the trimmed V and J ends, which lost 4 bases and 6 bases, there was a span of 13 bases. Per germline, CDR1 SGHNT and CDR2 YYREEE (reference sequence). The CDR3 is made up of 13 amino acids. DNA for the CDR3: TGTGCCAGCAGCCTCGGTCTTTCGAAGACCCAGTACTTC. It codes for CASSLGLSKTQYF.

The rearrangement uses TRBV10-3 and TRBJ1-1; D gene uncertain. This CDR3 has 11 residues. Trimming shortened V by 6 bases and J by 7 bases, and 9 bases separated the two germline ends. Germline CDR1 ENHRY, CDR2 SYGVKD. CDR3 sequence (DNA): TGTGCCATCAGGGATCAGTTTGAAGCTTTCTTT. Translating it yields CAIRDQFEAFF.

Only a few counts were recorded for this clone. The chain links TRBV2 to TRBJ2-2; 10 bases align to TRBD2. CDR3 length: 14 amino acids. J lost 7 bases, V lost 6 bases, and 5 bases had no gene match. Germline V gene lookup returns CDR1 SNHLY and CDR2 FYNNEI. For the CDR3, the DNA is TGTGCCAGCAGGCTAGCGGGAGATAGCGGGGAGCTGTTTTTT. Translating gives CASRLAGDSGELFF.

The CDR3 nucleotides are TGTGCCAGCAGCTTAAGTTCGGCCACAGATACGCAGTATTTT. Translated: CASSLSSATDTQYF. V gene TRBV7-2 combines with J gene TRBJ2-3, with unresolved D. This CDR3 has 14 residues. The V gene lost 2 bases and the J gene lost 2 bases, with 8 bases spanning the gap. CDR1 and CDR2 (germline): SGHTA, FQGNSA.

A few counts support this clone. The chain recombines TRBV29-1 with TRBJ1-5, with D perhaps TRBD1 (6 bases). Trimming shortened V by 7 bases and J by 0 bases, and 13 bases separated the two germline ends. Looked up from germline, CDR1 is SQVTM and CDR2 is ANQGSEA. This CDR3 comprises 14 residues. Here the CDR3 reads CSAGGAGSNQPQHF. CDR3 in DNA: TGCAGCGCCGGGGGGGCAGGTAGCAATCAGCCCCAGCATTTT.

The V gene is TRBV27, the J gene TRBJ2-3; 7 bases map to TRBD2. Germline V gene sequence: CDR1 MNHEY, CDR2 SMNVEV (reference sequence). CDR3 length: 18 residues. The junction had 16 bases not matched to a gene; V was cut back by 3 bases and J by 4 bases. CDR3 in amino acids: CASSLGLRVGGNADTQYF. The CDR3, as DNA: TGTGCCAGCAGTTTGGGCCTTCGAGTGGGAGGGAACGCAGATACGCAGTATTTT.

This chain joins TRBV5-4 and TRBJ2-5, with D perhaps being TRBD1 or TRBD2 (6 bases each). V gave up 3 bases and J gave up 4 bases, with 13 bases separating them. The CDR3 totals 14 residues. Germline CDR1 is SGHNT and CDR2 is YYREEE (reference sequence). The CDR3 coding sequence is TGTGCCAGCAGCTCCTGGGGGCGGGGAGAGACCCAGTACTTC. It encodes CASSSWGRGETQYF.

This clone was observed a few times. This rearrangement joins TRBV7-2 to TRBJ2-1; D is ambiguous. The CDR3 length is 12 residues. The V end lost 5 bases, the J end lost 3 bases, and 5 bases lay between the germline ends. Germline CDR1 reads SGHTA; CDR2 reads FQGNSA. CDR3 sequence reads: CASSNYYNEQFF. CDR3 coding DNA: TGTGCCAGCAGCAACTACTACAATGAGCAGTTCTTC.

The V call is TRBV7-2, the J call TRBJ2-7, with 9 nucleotides matching TRBD2. Trimming at V came to 1 base and at J to 3 bases, leaving 4 bases not matched to a gene. The CDR3 sequence is 15 residues long. CDR1 SGHTA and CDR2 FQGNSA come from the germline V gene. The CDR3 sequence is CASSLEGTSNYEQYF. In DNA form, the CDR3 reads TGTGCCAGCAGCTTAGAAGGGACTAGCAACTACGAGCAGTACTTC.

This clone was counted between two and nine times. The chain recombines TRBV28 with TRBJ1-5, with D tentatively TRBD1 (6 bases). Germline CDR1 is MDHEN and CDR2 is SYDVKM. The CDR3 is 15 amino acids. The germline V and J ends were trimmed by 5 bases and 3 bases, with 14 bases remaining between them. CDR3 sequence (DNA): TGTGCCAGCAGTCGTTCTCAGGGGTCCAATCAGCCCCAGCATTTT. Translating it yields CASSRSQGSNQPQHF.

The chain carries TRBV7-9 and TRBJ2-3, with D hard to call. The CDR3 loop spans 16 amino acids. Trimming removed 7 bases at V and 2 bases at J, with 19 bases between. The germline CDR1 and CDR2 sequences are SEHNR and FQNEAQ (reference sequence). CDR3 in DNA: TGTGCCAGCACCCTGAGCTTATCGGGCCCCACAGATACGCAGTATTTT. Its protein product is CASTLSLSGPTDTQYF.

This clone was picked up a small number of times. The genes are TRBV7-9 and TRBJ1-3; D gene unclear. Trimming left V 2 bases short and J 0 bases short, with 8 bases between. Germline V gene sequence: CDR1 SEHNR, CDR2 FQNEAQ (reference sequence). The CDR3 totals 15 residues. In DNA form, the CDR3 reads TGTGCCAGCAGCTTATTTGATCCCTCTGGAAACACCATATATTTT. Amino acid sequence: CASSLFDPSGNTIYF.

This clone was detected a few times. The chain recombines TRBV29-1 with TRBJ2-1; 15 positions match TRBD2. Per germline, CDR1 SQVTM and CDR2 ANQGSEA. The CDR3 runs to 13 residues. The chain's CDR3 is CRAGLAGGDEQFF. CDR3 bases: TGCAGGGCCGGACTAGCGGGAGGGGATGAGCAGTTCTTC.

This chain connects TRBV6-5 to TRBJ2-2; 7 bases map to TRBD1. The CDR3 loop spans 14 amino acids. The ends lost 9 bases at V and 8 bases at J; junction bases unmatched: 12. Germline-derived CDR1 and CDR2 are MNHEY and SVGAGI. CDR3 residues: CARWLGQSQGELFF. Here the CDR3 DNA reads TGTGCCAGGTGGTTGGGACAGTCCCAGGGGGAGCTGTTTTTT.

This chain joins TRBV5-1 and TRBJ2-7; D might be TRBD1 or TRBD2, each matching 5 bases. V was cut by 0 bases and J by 3 bases, with 7 bases left in between. The CDR3 contains 13 residues. Germline V gene lookup returns CDR1 SGHRS and CDR2 YFSETQ. The CDR3 bases are TGCGCCAGCAGCTTGGGAGGGGACTACGAGCAGTACTTC. It translates to CASSLGGDYEQYF.

In its sample, this clone was seen a few times. This chain joins TRBV14 and TRBJ2-5, with D hard to call. CDR1 and CDR2 (germline): SGHDN, FVKESK. Trimming pared 1 base from V and 1 base from J, leaving 16 bases between. The CDR3 contains 17 residues. The CDR3 region has the DNA TGTGCCAGCAGCCAAGCAAAGTCGGCCAGTTTCCAAGAGACCCAGTACTTC. As protein: CASSQAKSASFQETQYF.

This chain uses TRBV7-2 with TRBJ2-1; a possible D gene is TRBD1 (6 bases). This CDR3 is 14 amino acids long. V was clipped by 5 bases and J by 8 bases, with 16 bases between them. Germline V gene data show CDR1 as SGHTA and CDR2 as FQGNSA. The CDR3 DNA sequence: TGTGCCAGCAGCCTCTACAGGGAGAGAGATGAGCAGTTCTTC. Protein sequence: CASSLYRERDEQFF.

The chain couples TRBV28 to TRBJ1-2; D is unclear. With 7 bases removed from V and 8 bases from J, the gap between germline ends came to 20 bases. Germline V gives CDR1 MDHEN, CDR2 SYDVKM. The CDR3 contains 14 residues. CDR3 sequence (DNA): TGTGCCAGCACCCCATCATCTGGGTTATACGGCTACACCTTC. Protein product: CASTPSSGLYGYTF.

In this sample, this clone turned up a few times. The V call is TRBV7-2, the J call TRBJ2-2; weak D call: TRBD1 (5 bases). Germline CDR1 reads SGHTA; CDR2 reads FQGNSA. CDR3 size: 17 residues. The ends were cut back, 2 bases at V and 5 bases at J, with 18 bases in the middle. CDR3 DNA sequence: TGTGCCAGCAGCTTACACTTTCGGCAGGGTGGGACCGGGGAGCTGTTTTTT. Protein: CASSLHFRQGGTGELFF.

This clone showed up just once. Other DNA sequences in the sample encode the same CDR3. V and J are TRBV6-6 and TRBJ2-2; D call uncertain. The CDR3 spans 12 residues. Trimming left V 4 bases short and J 4 bases short, with 4 bases between. Germline CDR1 is MNHNY and CDR2 is SVGAGI (reference sequence). In nucleotides, the CDR3 is TGTGCCAGCAGTTCGGGCACCGGGGAGCTGTTTTTT. As protein: CASSSGTGELFF.

The rearrangement uses TRBV2 and TRBJ2-7; 9 bases match TRBD1. CDR1 and CDR2 from the germline V gene are SNHLY and FYNNEI. This CDR3 has 14 residues. Germline trimming cut 2 bases from V and 5 bases from J; bases unmatched to any gene: 4. CDR3 coding DNA: TGTGCCAGCAGTGAATCAACAGGGGGCCACGAGCAGTACTTC. It yields the protein CASSESTGGHEQYF.

The genes are TRBV18 and TRBJ2-7, with TRBD1 matching over 9 bases. This CDR3 region has 20 residues. The V and J ends lost 0 bases and 2 bases, in that order; junction bases with no gene match: 17. Germline V gene lookup returns CDR1 KGHSH and CDR2 LQKENI. CDR3 sequence reads: CASSPPTGFGATGGPYEQYF. CDR3 sequence (DNA): TGTGCCAGCTCACCACCCACTGGATTTGGGGCGACAGGGGGTCCCTACGAGCAGTACTTC. Combining the CDR3 with reference TRBV18 and TRBJ2-7 gives the whole variable domain NAGVMQNPRHLVRRRGQEARLRCSPMKGHSHVYWYRQLPEEGLKFMVYLQKENIIDESGMPKERFSAEFPKEGPSILRIQQVVRGDSAAYFCASSPPTGFGATGGPYEQYFGPGTRLTVT.

The V gene is TRBV4-2, the J gene TRBJ2-5; D gene ambiguous. V was cut by 0 bases and J by 7 bases, with 12 bases left in between. The CDR3 extends over 14 amino acids. Germline CDR1 and CDR2: LGHNA and YNFKEQ. Here the CDR3 DNA reads TGTGCCAGCAGCCAAGATCGCAGATATGGGACCCAGTACTTC. Protein product: CASSQDRRYGTQYF.

The genes are TRBV28 and TRBJ2-3; 9 bases agree with TRBD2. The trim removed 6 bases at V and 4 bases at J, leaving 8 bases unmatched. CDR3 length: 15 residues. Germline assignment: CDR1 MDHEN and CDR2 SYDVKM. Written as DNA, the CDR3 is TGTGCCAGCAGCCGTAGCGGGAGTACCGCAGATACGCAGTATTTT. Translating gives CASSRSGSTADTQYF.